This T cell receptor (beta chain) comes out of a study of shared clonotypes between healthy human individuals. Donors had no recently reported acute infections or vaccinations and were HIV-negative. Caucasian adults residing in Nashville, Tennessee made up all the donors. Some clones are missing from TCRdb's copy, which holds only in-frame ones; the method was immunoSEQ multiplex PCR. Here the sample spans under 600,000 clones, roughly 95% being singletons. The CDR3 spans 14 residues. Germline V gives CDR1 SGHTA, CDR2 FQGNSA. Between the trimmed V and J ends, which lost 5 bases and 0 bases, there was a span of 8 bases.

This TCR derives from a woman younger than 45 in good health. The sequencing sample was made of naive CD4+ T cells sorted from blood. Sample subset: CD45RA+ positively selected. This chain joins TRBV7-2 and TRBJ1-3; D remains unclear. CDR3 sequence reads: CASSPHTSGNTIYF. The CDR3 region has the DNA TGTGCCAGCAGCCCCCACACCTCTGGAAACACCATATATTTT.